This entry lists 29 T cell receptor beta chains sequenced from one sample in a study of Graves' ophthalmopathy and Graves' hyperthyroidism. RNA served as the template for amplifying TCR beta CDR3 regions. An opening RT-PCR round employed HTBI primers and preceded a second-round multiplex PCR. TCRdb re-derived calls from the multiplex PCR reads in MiXCR, one entry per CDR3 protein. The table has a few hundred thousand distinct CDR3 sequences, roughly 17% seen once. Sample: peripheral blood. The receptor set was obtained from an adult woman with stable Graves' hyperthyroidism.

The sample holds a few counts of this clonotype. The chain carries TRBV4-2 and TRBJ2-2; D may be TRBD2 (7 bases). The CDR3 has 16 amino acids. V was cut by 1 base and J by 6 bases, with 15 bases left in between. Germline CDR1 reads LGHNA; CDR2 reads YNFKEQ. The CDR3 DNA follows: TGTGCCAGCAGCCAAGCCCCGGGGGGCCGACCCGGGGAGCTGTTTTTT. Translation: CASSQAPGGRPGELFF.

Worth noting for this clonotype: A much bigger clone sits one base away, suggesting this may be a read error. This sequence joins TRBV20-1 and TRBJ2-4; the match to TRBD2 covers 7 bases. CDR1 is DFQATT and CDR2 is SNEGSKA in the germline V gene (reference sequence). This CDR3 region has 17 residues. The CDR3 nucleotides read TGCAGTGCTAGAGACTTCGGGACTATCAAAGCCAAAAACATGCAGTACTTC. This codes for CSARDFGTIKAKNMQYF.

This clonotype was counted ten times or more. Germline and junction disagree at one end, which may indicate a read error. The genes are TRBV6-5 and TRBJ2-5; 7 bases fit TRBD2. The CDR3 length is 16 residues. The germline gives CDR1 MNHEY, CDR2 SVGAGI. CDR3 coding DNA: TGTACCAGCAGTAGGACTAGTCCCAACACACAAGAGACCCAGTACTTC. It is translated as CTSSRTSPNTQETQYF.

Ten or more counts support this clonotype. The genes are TRBV12-3 or TRBV12-4 and TRBJ2-5, with 16 bases that match TRBD2. V was clipped by 2 bases and J by 1 base; unmatched bases: 10. The CDR3 spans 20 residues. The CDR3, as DNA: TGTGCCAGCAGTTTAAGGGGGACTAGCGGGAGGGCCATCCCCCAAGAGACCCAGTACTTC. Protein sequence: CASSLRGTSGRAIPQETQYF.

This clonotype has a count of ten or more. V and J are TRBV6-4 and TRBJ1-2, with D maybe TRBD1 (6 bases). The CDR3 covers 17 residues. Germline V lookup: CDR1 MRHNA, CDR2 SNTAGT. Trimming cost V 9 bases and J 4 bases, with 27 bases left between them. CDR3 DNA sequence: TGTGCCAGTGTCGATTCTACAGGGCCCACCGTGATCTATGGCTACACCTTC. Its translation is CASVDSTGPTVIYGYTF.

Concerning this clonotype itself: This may arise from a read error, as a much more abundant clone is one base away. The genes are TRBV28 and TRBJ1-5; 10 nucleotides align to TRBD1. CDR1 is MDHEN and CDR2 is SYDVKM in the germline V gene. With 3 bases clipped from V and 5 bases from J, the junction kept 4 bases outside the gene matches. This CDR3 comprises 15 residues. CDR3 protein: CASSFWTGGHQPQHF. Written as DNA, the CDR3 is TGTGCCAGCAGTTTTTGGACAGGGGGGCATCAGCCCCAGCATTTT. Variable domain in full (rest from reference TRBV28 and TRBJ1-5): DVKVTQSSRYLVKRTGEKVFLECVQDMDHENMFWYRQDPGLGLRLIYFSYDVKMKEKGDIPEGYSVSREKKERFSLILESASTNQTSMYLCASSFWTGGHQPQHFGDGTRLSIL.

The table lists this clonotype with many counts. This rearrangement joins TRBV20-1 to TRBJ2-3; D is ambiguous. Germline values: CDR1 DFQATT, CDR2 SNEGSKA (reference sequence). CDR3 length equals 10 residues. Trimming removed 8 bases from V and 2 bases from J, with 5 bases in between. Here the CDR3 DNA reads TGCAGTTTCTACACAGATACGCAGTATTTT. As protein: CSFYTDTQYF.

This clonotype was counted only a few times. The rearrangement links TRBV20-1 to TRBJ1-2, with D perhaps matching TRBD1 (6 bases). Trimming removed 0 bases at V and 0 bases at J, with 11 bases between. Germline CDR1 reads DFQATT; CDR2 reads SNEGSKA (reference sequence). The CDR3 spans 15 residues. The DNA for the CDR3 is TGCAGTGCTAGAGATCGGACAGAGGCTAACTATGGCTACACCTTC. Translated: CSARDRTEANYGYTF.

This clonotype was observed a few times. The V and J genes are TRBV7-8 and TRBJ1-4; a possible D gene is TRBD1 (6 bases). The CDR3 extends over 15 amino acids. V lost 6 bases, J lost 0 bases, and 11 bases lay in between. Germline CDR1 reads SGHVS; CDR2 reads FQNEAQ. The CDR3 coding sequence is TGTGCCAGCAGAGAAGGGACAACAACTAATGAAAAACTGTTTTTT. Encoded protein: CASREGTTTNEKLFF.

V and J are TRBV18 and TRBJ2-7; either TRBD1 or TRBD2 may fit D (5 bases each). The CDR3 has 17 amino acids. Germline values: CDR1 KGHSH, CDR2 LQKENI. The ends were cut back, 0 bases at V and 0 bases at J, with 15 bases in the middle. CDR3 loop: CASSPPALGTVSYEQYF. CDR3 sequence (DNA): TGTGCCAGCTCACCACCGGCATTAGGGACGGTCTCCTACGAGCAGTACTTC.

This clonotype was seen many times. The rearrangement uses TRBV20-1 and TRBJ2-7; D tentatively reads TRBD1 or TRBD2 (6 bases each). This CDR3 is 13 amino acids long. V was trimmed by 3 bases and J by 6 bases, leaving 15 bases between them. From germline, CDR1 is DFQATT and CDR2 SNEGSKA (reference sequence). The CDR3 coding sequence is TGCAGTGCTAGCGCGGGACACTTGGTCGAGCAGTACTTC. This encodes CSASAGHLVEQYF.

V and J are TRBV12-3 or TRBV12-4 and TRBJ1-3, with D uncertain. Trimming left V 7 bases short and J 4 bases short, with 8 bases between. The CDR3 totals 12 residues. This chain's CDR3 is CASTFSGNTIYF. CDR3 coding DNA: TGTGCCAGCACCTTTTCCGGAAACACCATATATTTT.

This clonotype was picked up many times. The rearrangement joins TRBV5-1 to TRBJ2-7, with 7 bases aligning to TRBD1. Germline assignment: CDR1 SGHRS and CDR2 YFSETQ. J lost 7 bases, V lost 7 bases, and 14 bases had no gene match. This CDR3 has 14 residues. CDR3 nucleotide sequence: TGCGCCAGCGCGACAGGGCCCCAGATTGGGGAGCAGTACTTC. It encodes CASATGPQIGEQYF. Based on the CDR3 plus reference TRBV5-1 and TRBJ2-7, the full variable domain is KAGVTQTPRYLIKTRGQQVTLSCSPISGHRSVSWYQQTPGQGLQFLFEYFSETQRNKGNFPGRFSGRQFSNSRSEMNVSTLELGDSALYLCASATGPQIGEQYFGPGTRLTVT.

This clonotype was seen at least ten times. The V call is TRBV5-5, the J call TRBJ2-5, with 7 bases that match TRBD1. Germline values: CDR1 SGHKS, CDR2 YYEKEE (reference sequence). The V and J ends lost 6 bases and 2 bases, in that order; junction bases with no gene match: 7. This CDR3 has 14 residues. The CDR3 spells CASKTGTAQETQYF. CDR3 bases: TGTGCCAGCAAAACAGGGACAGCGCAAGAGACCCAGTACTTC.

The chain joins TRBV20-1 to TRBJ1-2, with TRBD1 as a possible D gene (6 bases). The CDR3 extends over 14 amino acids. V gave up 3 bases and J gave up 4 bases, with 15 bases separating them. The germline CDR1 and CDR2 sequences are DFQATT and SNEGSKA (reference sequence). Written as DNA, the CDR3 is TGCAGTGCTAGCTCAGGGGAAGTAAGCTATGGCTACACCTTC. It translates to CSASSGEVSYGYTF.

With respect to this clonotype: Sequence at one end of the junction differs from germline and may be a read error. V usage is TRBV27 and J usage is TRBJ2-4, with D possibly being TRBD2 (5 bases). Germline lookup yields CDR1 MNHEY and CDR2 SMNVEV (reference sequence). There are 13 residues in the CDR3. The CDR3 DNA is TGTGCCAGCAGTATAGCCGGGGATAATGAGAAGTTCTTC. This translates into CASSIAGDNEKFF.

This clonotype was counted at least ten times. This chain joins TRBV4-1 and TRBJ2-5; D unclear. Trimming took off 0 bases at V and 4 bases at J, with 9 bases between the two ends. Germline-derived CDR1 and CDR2 are MGHRA and YSYEKL. The CDR3 extends over 14 amino acids. CDR3 loop: CASSQDPRRETQYF. CDR3 nucleotide sequence: TGCGCCAGCAGCCAAGACCCCCGGCGAGAGACCCAGTACTTC.

The table lists this clonotype with many counts. A much larger clone differs from this one at a single base, so this may be a read error. This chain links TRBV6-1 with TRBJ2-5; a weak D match, TRBD1 (6 bases). The CDR3 contains 15 residues. The V gene's germline CDR1 is MNHNS and CDR2 SASEGT. The CDR3 DNA sequence: TGTGCCAGCAATCCCCTAGCAGGGGCTCAAGGGACCCAGTACTTC. The encoded protein is CASNPLAGAQGTQYF.

The table lists this clonotype with many counts. V usage is TRBV20-1 and J usage is TRBJ1-1; no firm D call. The V end lost 7 bases, the J end lost 0 bases, and 12 bases lay between the germline ends. The CDR3 sequence is 13 residues long. From germline, CDR1 is DFQATT and CDR2 SNEGSKA (reference sequence). CDR3 nucleotides: TGCAGTGGGGCCGAATCTTTGAACACTGAAGCTTTCTTT. This translates into CSGAESLNTEAFF.

This clonotype was counted at least ten times. This chain uses TRBV2 with TRBJ1-1; D gene ambiguous. The V end was cut by 2 bases, the J end by 10 bases, with 14 bases between. Germline CDR1 SNHLY, CDR2 FYNNEI. This CDR3 is 13 amino acids long. DNA for the CDR3: TGTGCCAGCAGTGAATCCGACGGGATGGTAGCTTTCTTT. Translated, it gives CASSESDGMVAFF.

The sample holds many counts of this clonotype. The chain joins TRBV24-1 to TRBJ2-2; tentative D call: TRBD2 (6 bases). Germline V gene lookup returns CDR1 KGHDR and CDR2 SFDVKD. Between the trimmed V and J ends, which lost 0 bases and 4 bases, there was a span of 8 bases. This CDR3 region has 15 residues. The CDR3 bases are TGTGCCACCAGTGATTTGTTGGGGGGCACCGGGGAGCTGTTTTTT. This codes for CATSDLLGGTGELFF.

This clonotype has at least ten counts. The J gene is TRBJ2-7, the V gene TRBV20-1; D is perhaps TRBD2 (5 bases). V was shortened by 4 bases and J by 7 bases, with 17 bases between the two germline ends. The CDR3 length is 13 residues. Germline CDR1 is DFQATT and CDR2 is SNEGSKA (reference sequence). The DNA for the CDR3 is TGCAGTGCTATCGAGGGATCGGATGTGGAGCAGTACTTC. It encodes CSAIEGSDVEQYF.

V is TRBV27 and J is TRBJ2-7, with TRBD1 matching over 7 bases. Germline loops: CDR1 MNHEY, CDR2 SMNVEV (reference sequence). The CDR3 length is 14 residues. V shed 7 bases and J 2 bases; nucleotides not matched to a gene: 8. The CDR3 sequence is CASKPTGTPYEQYF. CDR3 in DNA: TGTGCCAGCAAACCGACAGGGACCCCCTACGAGCAGTACTTC.

The V call is TRBV27, the J call TRBJ1-5; possibly TRBD1 for D (5 bases). Germline values: CDR1 MNHEY, CDR2 SMNVEV (reference sequence). V was trimmed by 2 bases and J by 7 bases, leaving 12 bases between them. The CDR3 runs to 14 residues. CDR3 bases: TGTGCCAGCAGTTTAAAGTTGGGGCAACAGCCCCAGCATTTT. This translates into CASSLKLGQQPQHF.

This clonotype was counted ten times or more. V is TRBV19 and J is TRBJ2-7; the match to TRBD2 covers 14 bases. The CDR3 is 20 amino acids. CDR1 is LNHDA, CDR2 SQIVND, per germline (reference sequence). Trimming removed 1 base from V and 4 bases from J; junction bases left unmatched: 15. As DNA, the CDR3 is TGTGCCAGTAGTATAGTCCCGGGACTAGCGGGAGCACTCAACTTATACGAGCAGTACTTC. Protein product: CASSIVPGLAGALNLYEQYF.

This clonotype showed up many times. The V and J genes are TRBV20-1 and TRBJ2-5; 14 bases line up with TRBD2. The CDR3 loop spans 14 amino acids. Germline values: CDR1 DFQATT, CDR2 SNEGSKA (reference sequence). V lost 6 bases and J lost 5; bases outside the gene matches: 5. CDR3 sequence: CSARTSGRRETQYF. Written as DNA, the CDR3 is TGCAGTGCCAGGACTAGCGGGAGGCGCGAGACCCAGTACTTC.

This clonotype was recorded many times. The CDR3 loop reads CASSPGLALGTQYF. The CDR3 nucleotides are TGTGCCAGCAGCCCTGGACTAGCGCTGGGGACCCAGTACTTC. The chain joins TRBV12-3 or TRBV12-4 to TRBJ2-5; 9 bases agree with TRBD2. The CDR3 is made up of 14 amino acids. The junction had 9 bases not matched to a gene; V was cut back by 6 bases and J by 7 bases.

This clonotype was counted ten times or more. This rearrangement joins TRBV20-1 to TRBJ2-5; D is ambiguous. Germline lookup yields CDR1 DFQATT and CDR2 SNEGSKA (reference sequence). The CDR3 runs to 11 residues. V lost 4 bases, J lost 3 bases, and 6 bases lay in between. As DNA, the CDR3 is TGCAGTGCTACCCCTGAAGAGACCCAGTACTTC. Amino acids: CSATPEETQYF.

There are many counts of this clonotype. The chain couples TRBV5-1 to TRBJ2-7, with 7 bases identical to TRBD1. The CDR3 loop spans 15 amino acids. The ends lost 4 bases at V and 2 bases at J; junction bases unmatched: 9. CDR1 and CDR2 from the germline V gene are SGHRS and YFSETQ. CDR3 amino acids: CASSVDRAQTYEQYF. In DNA form, the CDR3 reads TGCGCCAGCAGCGTCGACAGGGCGCAAACCTACGAGCAGTACTTC.